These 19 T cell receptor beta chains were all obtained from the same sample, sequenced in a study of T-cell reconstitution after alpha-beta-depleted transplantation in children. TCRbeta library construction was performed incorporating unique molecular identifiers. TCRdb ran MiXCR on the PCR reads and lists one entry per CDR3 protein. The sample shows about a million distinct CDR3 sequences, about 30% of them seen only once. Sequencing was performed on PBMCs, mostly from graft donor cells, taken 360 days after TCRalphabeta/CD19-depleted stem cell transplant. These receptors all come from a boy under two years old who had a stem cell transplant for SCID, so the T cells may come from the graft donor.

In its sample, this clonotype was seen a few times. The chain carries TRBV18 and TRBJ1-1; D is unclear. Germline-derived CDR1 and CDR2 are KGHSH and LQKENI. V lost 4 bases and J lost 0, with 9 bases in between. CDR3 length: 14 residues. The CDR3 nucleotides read TGTGCCAGCTCACGAAAGGGATTGAACACTGAAGCTTTCTTT. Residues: CASSRKGLNTEAFF.

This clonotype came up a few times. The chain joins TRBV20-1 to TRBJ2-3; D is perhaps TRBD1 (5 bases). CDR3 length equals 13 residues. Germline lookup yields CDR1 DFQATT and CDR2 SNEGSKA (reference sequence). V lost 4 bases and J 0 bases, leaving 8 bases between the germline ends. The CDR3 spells CSATRVSTDTQYF. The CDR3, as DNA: TGCAGTGCTACCAGGGTTAGCACAGATACGCAGTATTTT.

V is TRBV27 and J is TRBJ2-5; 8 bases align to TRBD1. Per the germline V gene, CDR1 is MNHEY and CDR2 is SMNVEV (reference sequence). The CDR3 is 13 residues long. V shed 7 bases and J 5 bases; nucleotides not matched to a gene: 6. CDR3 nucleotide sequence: TGTGCCAGCATGACAGGGGTGGGCGAGACCCAGTACTTC. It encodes CASMTGVGETQYF.

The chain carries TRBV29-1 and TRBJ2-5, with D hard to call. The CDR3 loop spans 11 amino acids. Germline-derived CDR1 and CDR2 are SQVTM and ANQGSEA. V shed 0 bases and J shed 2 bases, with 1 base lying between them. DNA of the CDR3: TGCAGCGTTGAAGAACAAGAGACCCAGTACTTC. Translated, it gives CSVEEQETQYF.

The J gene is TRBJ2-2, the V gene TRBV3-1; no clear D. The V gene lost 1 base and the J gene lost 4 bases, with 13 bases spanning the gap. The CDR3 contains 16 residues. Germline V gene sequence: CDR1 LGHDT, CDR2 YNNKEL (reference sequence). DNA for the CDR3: TGTGCCAGCAGCCAAGGGCTAGTTTGGGGCACCGGGGAGCTGTTTTTT. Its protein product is CASSQGLVWGTGELFF.

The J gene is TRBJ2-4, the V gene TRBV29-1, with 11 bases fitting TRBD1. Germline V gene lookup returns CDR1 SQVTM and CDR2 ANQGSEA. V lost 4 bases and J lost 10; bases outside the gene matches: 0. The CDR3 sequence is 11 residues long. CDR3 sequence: CSVGDRGIQYF. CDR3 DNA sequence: TGCAGCGTTGGGGACAGGGGGATTCAGTACTTC.

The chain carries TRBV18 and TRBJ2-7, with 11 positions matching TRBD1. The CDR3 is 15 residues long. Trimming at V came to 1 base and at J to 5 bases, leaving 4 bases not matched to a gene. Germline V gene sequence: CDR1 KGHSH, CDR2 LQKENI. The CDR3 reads CASSPLGTGGNEQYF. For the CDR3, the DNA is TGTGCCAGCTCACCACTCGGGACAGGGGGGAACGAGCAGTACTTC.

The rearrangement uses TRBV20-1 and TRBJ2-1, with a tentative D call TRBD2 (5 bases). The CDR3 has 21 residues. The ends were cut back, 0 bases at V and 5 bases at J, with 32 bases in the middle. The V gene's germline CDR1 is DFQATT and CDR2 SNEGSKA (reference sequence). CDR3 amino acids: CSARDSFGGFALANDDNEQFF. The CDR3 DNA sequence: TGCAGTGCTAGAGATTCGTTTGGCGGATTCGCGCTAGCAAATGATGACAATGAGCAGTTCTTC.

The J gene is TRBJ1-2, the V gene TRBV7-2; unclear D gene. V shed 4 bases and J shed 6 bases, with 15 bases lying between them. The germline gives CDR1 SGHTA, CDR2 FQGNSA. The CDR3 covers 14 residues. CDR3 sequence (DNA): TGTGCCAGCAGCTCACTCATCCTCAGCCATGGCTACACCTTC. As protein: CASSSLILSHGYTF.

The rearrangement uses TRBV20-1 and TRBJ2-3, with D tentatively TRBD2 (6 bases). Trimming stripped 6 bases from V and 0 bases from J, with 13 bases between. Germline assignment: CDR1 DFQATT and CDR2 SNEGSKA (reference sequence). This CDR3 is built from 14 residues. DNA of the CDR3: TGCAGTGCAGCACCAGGAGGGAGCACAGATACGCAGTATTTT. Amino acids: CSAAPGGSTDTQYF.

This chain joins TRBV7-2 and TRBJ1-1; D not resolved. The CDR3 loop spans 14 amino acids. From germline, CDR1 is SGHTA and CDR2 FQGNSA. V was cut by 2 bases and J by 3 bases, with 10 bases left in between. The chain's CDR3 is CASSLSPPYTEAFF. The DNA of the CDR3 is TGTGCCAGCAGCTTATCGCCCCCGTACACTGAAGCTTTCTTT.

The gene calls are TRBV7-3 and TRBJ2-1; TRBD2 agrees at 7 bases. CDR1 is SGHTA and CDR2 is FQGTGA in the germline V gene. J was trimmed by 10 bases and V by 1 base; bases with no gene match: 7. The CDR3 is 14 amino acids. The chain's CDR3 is CASSLKGRGGEQFF. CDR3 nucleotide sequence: TGTGCCAGCAGCTTAAAGGGGCGGGGAGGGGAGCAGTTCTTC.

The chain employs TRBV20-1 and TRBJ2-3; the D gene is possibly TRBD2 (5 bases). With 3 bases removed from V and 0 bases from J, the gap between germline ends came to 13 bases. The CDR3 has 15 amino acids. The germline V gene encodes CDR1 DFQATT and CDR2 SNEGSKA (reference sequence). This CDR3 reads CSASPGWTSTDTQYF. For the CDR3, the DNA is TGCAGTGCTAGTCCCGGATGGACTAGCACAGATACGCAGTATTTT.

CDR3 in DNA: TGCGCCAGCCACCGGGACCCCAGCACAGATACGCAGTATTTT. This codes for CASHRDPSTDTQYF. The chain joins TRBV5-1 to TRBJ2-3; the D gene could be TRBD1 or TRBD2 (5 bases each). Looked up from germline, CDR1 is SGHRS and CDR2 is YFSETQ. The V gene lost 7 bases and the J gene lost 0 bases, with 12 bases spanning the gap. This CDR3 region has 14 residues.

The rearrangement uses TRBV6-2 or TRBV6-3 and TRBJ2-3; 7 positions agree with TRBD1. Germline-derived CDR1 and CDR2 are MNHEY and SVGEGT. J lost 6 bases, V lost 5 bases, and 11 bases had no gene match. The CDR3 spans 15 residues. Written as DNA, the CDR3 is TGTGCCAGCAGTCCGACAGGGTTCCGCAGGGATACGCAGTATTTT. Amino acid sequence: CASSPTGFRRDTQYF.

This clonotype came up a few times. The CDR3: CATSNYVTGGENEQFF. CDR3 in DNA: TGTGCCACCAGTAATTATGTAACAGGGGGGGAAAATGAGCAGTTCTTC. V gene TRBV24-1 combines with J gene TRBJ2-1; D possibly corresponds to TRBD1 (8 bases). This CDR3 spans 16 amino acids. The germline V and J ends were trimmed by 6 bases and 7 bases, with 21 bases remaining between them. CDR1 is KGHDR, CDR2 SFDVKD, per germline.

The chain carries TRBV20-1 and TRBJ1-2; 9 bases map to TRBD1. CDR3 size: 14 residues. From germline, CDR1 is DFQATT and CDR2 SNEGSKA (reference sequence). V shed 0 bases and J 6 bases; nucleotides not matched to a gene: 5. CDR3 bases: TGCAGTGCTAGAGATCAGGGACAGGGCAATGGCTACACCTTC. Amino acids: CSARDQGQGNGYTF.

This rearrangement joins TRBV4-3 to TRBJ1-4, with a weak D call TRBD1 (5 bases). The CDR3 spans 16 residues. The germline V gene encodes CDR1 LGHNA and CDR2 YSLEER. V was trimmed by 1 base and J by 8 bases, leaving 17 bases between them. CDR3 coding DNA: TGCGCCAGCAGCCAAGCTCGACGGGGCGCCCCGGAAAAACTGTTTTTT. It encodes CASSQARRGAPEKLFF.

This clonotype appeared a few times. Here the CDR3 reads CASSLVGVGSGANVLTF. Here the CDR3 DNA reads TGTGCCAGCAGTTTAGTGGGGGTGGGCTCTGGGGCCAACGTCCTGACTTTC. The rearrangement links TRBV12-3 or TRBV12-4 to TRBJ2-6; D may match TRBD1 or TRBD2 (5 bases each). This CDR3 contains 17 residues. Between the trimmed V and J ends, which lost 1 base and 0 bases, there was a span of 10 bases.